The 22 T cell receptor beta chains below were found in one sample sequenced in a study of control samples from healthy donors and cancer patients. Generated by immunoSEQ multiplex PCR, the TCRdb table keeps only in-frame clones and is missing some. The sample carries under 65,000 clones, roughly nine tenths recorded once. The sample comprised PBMCs. These receptor sequences come from a woman in her fifties or sixties with colorectal cancer.

The gene calls are TRBV5-8 and TRBJ2-7; 7 bases fit TRBD2. Losses at the gene ends were 7 bases for V and 1 base for J; bases not matched to a gene: 5. Germline V gene data show CDR1 as SGHTS and CDR2 as YDEGEE. The CDR3 runs to 13 residues. CDR3 sequence: CASEAGYSYEQYF. Here the CDR3 DNA reads TGTGCCAGCGAAGCGGGATATTCCTACGAGCAGTACTTC.

The chain carries TRBV6-2 or TRBV6-3 and TRBJ2-7; D call uncertain. This CDR3 region has 12 residues. V lost 6 bases and J lost 4, with 10 bases in between. The germline CDR1 and CDR2 sequences are MNHEY and SVGEGT. CDR3 DNA sequence: TGTGCCAGCAGCCTACTATGGTACGAGCAGTACTTC. Translation: CASSLLWYEQYF.

This chain connects TRBV28 to TRBJ1-3, with 11 bases fitting TRBD1. Unmatched junction bases numbered 8, after V lost 5 bases and J lost 2 bases. This CDR3 has 17 amino acids. CDR1 is MDHEN and CDR2 is SYDVKM in the germline V gene. The CDR3 nucleotides read TGTGCCAGCAGTACTACTGCGGACAGGGGGCCTGGAAACACCATATATTTT. This sequence encodes CASSTTADRGPGNTIYF.

This clone was picked up a small number of times. V is TRBV11-2 and J is TRBJ2-2; the D is unclear. V lost 4 bases to trimming and J lost 5 bases, with 5 bases between them. Germline V gene sequence: CDR1 SGHAT, CDR2 FQNNGV. The CDR3 extends over 12 amino acids. Here the CDR3 reads CASSSDTGELFF. DNA for the CDR3: TGTGCCAGCAGCTCTGATACCGGGGAGCTGTTTTTT.

The chain links TRBV6-6 to TRBJ1-3; 10 nucleotides agree with TRBD1. The CDR3 length is 14 residues. CDR1 is MNHNY, CDR2 SVGAGI, per germline (reference sequence). V lost 6 bases and J lost 3; bases outside the gene matches: 2. Written as DNA, the CDR3 is TGTGCCAGCAGAGACAGGGGGCATGGAAACACCATATATTTT. Translated: CASRDRGHGNTIYF.

V and J are TRBV3-1 (or the pseudogene TRBV3-2) and TRBJ1-5; 7 nucleotides line up with TRBD1. This CDR3 has 14 amino acids. Germline V lookup: CDR1 LGHDT, CDR2 YNNKEL (reference sequence). Trimming took 3 bases from V and 3 from J; bases not matched to a gene: 2. The CDR3 reads CASSHGTDNQPQHF. The CDR3 DNA is TGTGCCAGCAGCCACGGGACAGACAATCAGCCCCAGCATTTT.

This clone was detected only a few times. The rearrangement links TRBV4-1 to TRBJ1-6; D gene unclear. CDR1 is MGHRA, CDR2 YSYEKL, per germline. Trimming left V 3 bases short and J 7 bases short, with 10 bases between. This CDR3 is 14 amino acids long. Here the CDR3 reads CASSHRPPNSPLHF. As DNA, the CDR3 is TGCGCCAGCAGCCACAGGCCACCAAATTCACCCCTCCACTTT.

The V and J genes are TRBV3-1 (or the pseudogene TRBV3-2) and TRBJ2-7, with D possibly TRBD1 on 6 matching bases. From germline, CDR1 is LGHDT and CDR2 YNNKEL (reference sequence). Trimming stripped 3 bases from V and 3 bases from J, with 12 bases between. The CDR3 loop spans 14 amino acids. Written as DNA, the CDR3 is TGTGCCAGCAGCCAGGGGGACACCCGCTACGAGCAGTACTTC. It yields the protein CASSQGDTRYEQYF.

The V and J genes are TRBV2 and TRBJ2-5; D unclear. The CDR3 runs to 13 residues. In germline, CDR1 is SNHLY, CDR2 FYNNEI. The V end lost 1 base, the J end lost 5 bases, and 8 bases lay between the germline ends. The CDR3 protein is CASSEVRKETQYF. Written as DNA, the CDR3 is TGTGCCAGCAGTGAAGTAAGGAAGGAGACCCAGTACTTC.

This chain joins TRBV7-9 and TRBJ1-5, with D perhaps matching TRBD1 (6 bases). V was clipped by 7 bases and J by 5 bases, with 15 bases between them. Germline V gene sequence: CDR1 SEHNR, CDR2 FQNEAQ (reference sequence). The CDR3 has 14 residues. CDR3 nucleotides: TGTGCCAGCACCGCAGGGGCTATGGATCAGCCCCAGCATTTT. It yields the protein CASTAGAMDQPQHF. Combining the CDR3 with reference TRBV7-9 and TRBJ1-5 gives the whole variable domain DTGVSQNPRHKITKRGQNVTFRCDPISEHNRLYWYRQTLGQGPEFLTYFQNEAQLEKSRLLSDRFSAERPKGSFSTLEIQRTEQGDSAMYLCASTAGAMDQPQHFGDGTRLSIL.

This clone has a single count. The chain employs TRBV2 and TRBJ1-6; possibly TRBD1 for D (5 bases). The CDR3 is 13 residues long. The germline CDR1 and CDR2 sequences are SNHLY and FYNNEI. Trimming removed 8 bases from V and 8 bases from J, with 13 bases in between. The CDR3 protein is CASGGAWDSPLHF. CDR3 DNA: TGTGCCAGCGGAGGGGCCTGGGATTCACCCCTCCACTTT.

In DNA, the CDR3 is TGTGCCAGCAGCCAAGATGTCGCGGGCACAGATACGCAGTATTTT. This codes for CASSQDVAGTDTQYF. This chain connects TRBV14 to TRBJ2-3; D is unclear. V shed 0 bases and J shed 1 base, with 8 bases lying between them. The CDR3 runs 15 residues. Per the germline V gene, CDR1 is SGHDN and CDR2 is FVKESK.

V is TRBV15 and J is TRBJ2-7; D possibly corresponds to TRBD1 (6 bases). Trimming removed 0 bases at V and 5 bases at J, with 14 bases between. The CDR3 length is 15 residues. The germline V gene has CDR1 LNHNV and CDR2 YYDKDF (reference sequence). This chain's CDR3 is CATSREVTGLDEQYF. CDR3 sequence (DNA): TGTGCCACCAGCAGAGAGGTAACAGGGTTAGACGAGCAGTACTTC.

The chain recombines TRBV10-1 with TRBJ1-1; D gene ambiguous. This CDR3 contains 15 residues. The V end was cut by 2 bases, the J end by 6 bases, with 16 bases between. Germline CDR1 and CDR2: WNHNN and SYGVQD (reference sequence). CDR3 nucleotide sequence: TGCGCCAGCAGTGAGCGATTTTCCACTGGCGCTGAAGCTTTCTTT. Its protein product is CASSERFSTGAEAFF.

V usage is TRBV12-5 and J usage is TRBJ1-4, with a possible D match to TRBD1 (5 bases). Trimming shortened V by 2 bases and J by 7 bases, and 8 bases separated the two germline ends. CDR1 is LGHNT, CDR2 FRNRAP, per germline. This CDR3 contains 13 residues. The CDR3 sequence is CASGLTGAEKLFF. The CDR3 DNA sequence: TGTGCTAGTGGTTTGACCGGGGCTGAAAAACTGTTTTTT.

This clone appeared a few times. V and J are TRBV29-1 and TRBJ2-7; 14 nucleotides match TRBD2. Germline values: CDR1 SQVTM, CDR2 ANQGSEA. This CDR3 has 15 amino acids. Trimming took 7 bases from V and 3 from J; bases not matched to a gene: 8. CDR3 sequence reads: CSATRGTSGGYEQYF. CDR3 bases: TGCAGCGCCACAAGGGGGACTAGCGGGGGCTACGAGCAGTACTTC.

This chain uses TRBV24-1 with TRBJ2-3, with D possibly called TRBD1 or TRBD2 (5 bases each). Trimming took off 4 bases at V and 1 base at J, with 14 bases between the two ends. Germline loops: CDR1 KGHDR, CDR2 SFDVKD. The CDR3 extends over 16 amino acids. This chain's CDR3 is CATSDPGGSGTDTQYF. The CDR3 DNA reads as TGTGCCACCAGTGACCCTGGGGGTTCCGGCACAGATACGCAGTATTTT.

J is TRBJ2-5 and V is TRBV19, with D unresolved. The CDR3 sequence is 14 residues long. Germline values: CDR1 LNHDA, CDR2 SQIVND (reference sequence). Trimming shortened V by 2 bases and J by 1 base, and 8 bases separated the two germline ends. The CDR3 here is CASSIQVIQETQYF. The CDR3 DNA sequence: TGTGCCAGTAGTATACAAGTGATCCAAGAGACCCAGTACTTC.

V usage is TRBV3-1 (or the pseudogene TRBV3-2) and J usage is TRBJ2-3, with 12 bases that match TRBD2. The length of the CDR3 is 17 residues. V was pared by 1 base and J by 2 bases, with 4 bases of the junction left unmatched. Germline-derived CDR1 and CDR2 are LGHDT and YNNKEL (reference sequence). CDR3 sequence (DNA): TGTGCCAGCAGCCAAGGACGACTAGCGGGGGTCACAGATACGCAGTATTTT. It encodes CASSQGRLAGVTDTQYF.

This chain joins TRBV10-3 and TRBJ2-7, with D perhaps matching TRBD1 or TRBD2 (5 bases each). Germline assignment: CDR1 ENHRY and CDR2 SYGVKD. This CDR3 is 15 amino acids long. Trimming left V 3 bases short and J 7 bases short, with 19 bases between. The CDR3 nucleotides are TGTGCCATCAGTGAAACGGGGCAGGCCGCCCGGGAGCAGTACTTC. Protein product: CAISETGQAAREQYF.

The chain recombines TRBV28 with TRBJ1-1, with D tentatively TRBD1 (5 bases). This CDR3 comprises 13 residues. The germline CDR1 and CDR2 sequences are MDHEN and SYDVKM. Trimming shortened V by 10 bases and J by 0 bases, and 12 bases separated the two germline ends. The CDR3 region has the DNA TGTGCCATTGAGGGACTGTTGAACACTGAAGCTTTCTTT. Its protein is CAIEGLLNTEAFF.

V is TRBV7-3 and J is TRBJ1-1; D is undetermined. CDR1 and CDR2 from the germline V gene are SGHTA and FQGTGA. This CDR3 spans 13 amino acids. V lost 5 bases and J 2 bases, leaving 9 bases between the germline ends. The CDR3 is CASSAGTNTEAFF. CDR3 sequence (DNA): TGTGCCAGCAGCGCCGGAACAAACACTGAAGCTTTCTTT. Full variable domain (outside the CDR3, taken from reference TRBV7-3 and TRBJ1-1): GAGVSQTPSNKVTEKGKYVELRCDPISGHTALYWYRQSLGQGPEFLIYFQGTGAADDSGLPNDRFFAVRPEGSVSTLKIQRTERGDSAVYLCASSAGTNTEAFFGQGTRLTVV.